Presented here are 12 T cell receptor beta chains from one specimen sequenced in a study of early T cells in non-severe SARS-CoV-2 infection. TCRdb independently ran MiXCR on the 5' RACE reads; one entry per CDR3 protein. The table includes 84,000 or so distinct CDR3 sequences, roughly an eighth detected once. The specimen sequenced was whole blood. The source is an adult who was a healthcare worker with PCR-confirmed SARS-CoV-2 infection or an uninfected control (not recorded which).

The rearrangement links TRBV10-3 to TRBJ2-3; D uncertain. The length of the CDR3 is 12 residues. Germline CDR1 and CDR2: ENHRY and SYGVKD. V was clipped by 6 bases and J by 0 bases, with 4 bases between them. The CDR3 coding sequence is TGTGCCATCAGAGGTAGCACAGATACGCAGTATTTT. Amino acid sequence: CAIRGSTDTQYF.

This clonotype was counted only a few times. The chain joins TRBV11-1 to TRBJ2-2; D gene ambiguous. V was shortened by 1 base and J by 6 bases, with 12 bases between the two germline ends. The CDR3 contains 15 residues. Germline V gene lookup returns CDR1 SGHAT and CDR2 FQDESV (reference sequence). For the CDR3, the DNA is TGTGCCAGCAGCTTAGAGGGCGGCGGTGCCGGGGAGCTGTTTTTT. Translated: CASSLEGGGAGELFF.

The genes are TRBV7-9 and TRBJ1-1, with 7 bases fitting TRBD1. V shed 5 bases, J shed 5 bases, and the junction held 5 bases outside the gene matches. The V gene's germline CDR1 is SEHNR and CDR2 FQNEAQ (reference sequence). The CDR3 extends over 13 amino acids. The CDR3 region has the DNA TGTGCCAGCAGCCTCCAGGGGGGGACTGAAGCTTTCTTT. Protein: CASSLQGGTEAFF.

This clonotype was detected a few times. This chain uses TRBV10-3 with TRBJ1-6; 7 bases map to TRBD1. Per germline, CDR1 ENHRY and CDR2 SYGVKD. V shed 8 bases, J shed 9 bases, and the junction held 4 bases outside the gene matches. The CDR3 length is 12 residues. CDR3: CAIRQGGSPLHF. CDR3 in DNA: TGTGCCATCCGACAGGGAGGTTCACCCCTCCACTTT.

This clonotype was detected ten times or more. This CDR3 reads CASSHQTGNEQFF. The CDR3 DNA sequence: TGCGCCAGCAGCCACCAGACAGGGAATGAGCAGTTCTTC. The chain employs TRBV5-1 and TRBJ2-1, with 7 bases matching TRBD1. The CDR3 has 13 amino acids. The junction had 5 bases not matched to a gene; V was cut back by 4 bases and J by 7 bases. CDR1 is SGHRS, CDR2 YFSETQ, per germline.

This clonotype has ten or more counts. V usage is TRBV28 and J usage is TRBJ1-5; 9 positions agree with TRBD1. The V gene's germline CDR1 is MDHEN and CDR2 SYDVKM. Losses at the gene ends were 5 bases for V and 4 bases for J; bases not matched to a gene: 6. This CDR3 comprises 15 residues. The CDR3 DNA reads TGTGCCAGCAGTCCCCGGGACAGGGTTAATCAGCCCCAGCATTTT. This codes for CASSPRDRVNQPQHF.

V is TRBV29-1 and J is TRBJ2-5; perhaps TRBD2 as D (7 bases). Trimming removed 2 bases from V and 4 bases from J, with 8 bases in between. This CDR3 has 12 amino acids. CDR1 is SQVTM, CDR2 ANQGSEA, per germline. The CDR3 loop is CSVERGGETQYF. CDR3 DNA sequence: TGCAGCGTTGAAAGGGGGGGAGAGACCCAGTACTTC.

Ten or more counts support this clonotype. The chain is built from TRBV30 and TRBJ1-5, with 8 bases that match TRBD1. The CDR3 contains 14 residues. With 8 bases clipped from V and 3 bases from J, the junction kept 9 bases outside the gene matches. Looked up from germline, CDR1 is GTSNPN and CDR2 is SVGIG (reference sequence). The CDR3 bases are TGTGCCGTGAAACAGGGGGGAAACAATCAGCCCCAGCATTTT. It specifies CAVKQGGNNQPQHF.

This chain connects TRBV7-3 to TRBJ1-1; D may be TRBD1 (6 bases). Germline CDR1 and CDR2: SGHTA and FQGTGA. The CDR3 loop spans 14 amino acids. V was clipped by 0 bases and J by 5 bases, with 10 bases between them. The CDR3 region is CASSLTLRGTEAFF. The CDR3 region has the DNA TGTGCCAGCAGCTTAACGTTAAGGGGGACTGAAGCTTTCTTT. The full variable domain, in which reference TRBV7-3 and TRBJ1-1 provide the parts outside the CDR3, is GAGVSQTPSNKVTEKGKYVELRCDPISGHTALYWYRQSLGQGPEFLIYFQGTGAADDSGLPNDRFFAVRPEGSVSTLKIQRTERGDSAVYLCASSLTLRGTEAFFGQGTRLTVV.

Many counts were recorded for this clonotype. The chain is built from TRBV7-2 and TRBJ2-3; no clear D. Trimming left V 5 bases short and J 3 bases short, with 9 bases between. This CDR3 comprises 13 residues. CDR1 is SGHTA, CDR2 FQGNSA, per germline. The CDR3 nucleotides are TGTGCCAGCAGCCTTCAGTGGACAGATACGCAGTATTTT. It is translated as CASSLQWTDTQYF.

This clonotype was recorded many times. The V call is TRBV7-3, the J call TRBJ1-1; 8 positions match TRBD1. The junction had 6 bases not matched to a gene; V was cut back by 5 bases and J by 4 bases. There are 14 residues in the CDR3. Germline values: CDR1 SGHTA, CDR2 FQGTGA. CDR3 in amino acids: CASSPDRGGTEAFF. DNA for the CDR3: TGTGCCAGCAGCCCTGACAGGGGCGGCACTGAAGCTTTCTTT. The full variable domain, its missing parts supplied by reference TRBV7-3 and TRBJ1-1, is GAGVSQTPSNKVTEKGKYVELRCDPISGHTALYWYRQSLGQGPEFLIYFQGTGAADDSGLPNDRFFAVRPEGSVSTLKIQRTERGDSAVYLCASSPDRGGTEAFFGQGTRLTVV.

The V call is TRBV10-1, the J call TRBJ1-6; maybe TRBD1 (6 bases). The V gene's germline CDR1 is WNHNN and CDR2 SYGVQD (reference sequence). The CDR3 loop spans 14 amino acids. Trimming left V 4 bases short and J 7 bases short, with 11 bases between. The CDR3 region has the DNA TGCGCCAGCAGTGGACAGGAAAGCAATTCACCCCTCCACTTT. As protein: CASSGQESNSPLHF.